Shown below are 9 T cell receptor beta chains from a single sample sequenced in a study of T cells in Graves' hyperthyroidism and ophthalmopathy. Using RNA transcripts as the source, TCR beta CDR3 regions were amplified. A first-round RT-PCR of the TCR CDR3 used the HTBI primer set. One entry per CDR3 protein, called by TCRdb with MiXCR from the multiplex PCR reads. The sample has approximately 630,000 distinct CDR3 sequences, around 15% seen once. Material for sequencing was blood. Receptors originate from a woman between 25 and 40 years old with Graves' hyperthyroidism.

Notes on this clonotype: A much larger clone differs by one base, so this may be a read error. This chain connects TRBV27 to TRBJ2-5; 7 nucleotides align to TRBD2. Germline V lookup: CDR1 MNHEY, CDR2 SMNVEV (reference sequence). This CDR3 region has 15 residues. V was pared by 3 bases and J by 2 bases, with 6 bases of the junction left unmatched. The CDR3 is CASSFGGGWQETQYF. The CDR3 DNA is TGTGCCAGCAGTTTCGGCGGGGGTTGGCAAGAGACCCAGTACTTC.

This clonotype appeared a few times. The chain joins TRBV30 to TRBJ2-7; TRBD1 matches 9 bases. The CDR3 has 17 amino acids. The germline CDR1 and CDR2 sequences are GTSNPN and SVGIG (reference sequence). Germline trimming cut 2 bases from V and 0 bases from J; bases unmatched to any gene: 11. DNA of the CDR3: TGTGCCTGGAGTCCCGACCCGGGACAGGGCAGCTCCTACGAGCAGTACTTC. Its protein is CAWSPDPGQGSSYEQYF.

With regard to this clonotype: The junction differs from germline at one of its ends, possibly a read error. V is TRBV6-2 or TRBV6-3 and J is TRBJ2-2, with D perhaps assigned TRBD1 or TRBD2 (7 bases each). CDR3 length: 15 amino acids. Germline values: CDR1 MNHEY, CDR2 SVGEGT. This chain's CDR3 is CASSNRGGNAGELLF. The DNA for the CDR3 is TGTGCCAGCAGTAACAGGGGAGGGAACGCCGGGGAGCTGCTTTTT.

This clonotype was recorded at least ten times. The chain couples TRBV10-3 to TRBJ2-7, with TRBD2 identical over 8 bases. The germline V gene has CDR1 ENHRY and CDR2 SYGVKD. The V gene end was trimmed by 3 bases and the J gene end by 4 bases; junction bases not matched to a gene: 8. The CDR3 has 15 residues. The CDR3 spells CAISEGKREIYEQYF. Written as DNA, the CDR3 is TGTGCCATCAGTGAAGGGAAGCGGGAGATTTACGAGCAGTACTTC.

This chain uses TRBV20-1 with TRBJ2-7; 8 positions agree with TRBD2. Germline CDR1 reads DFQATT; CDR2 reads SNEGSKA (reference sequence). Trimming at V came to 0 bases and at J to 4 bases, leaving 17 bases not matched to a gene. This CDR3 contains 18 residues. The CDR3, as DNA: TGCAGTGCTAGAGATAAACGGAGCGGGAGTCGAGGTGGGTACGAGCAGTACTTC. Protein product: CSARDKRSGSRGGYEQYF.

In the case of this clonotype: Possible read error: a much larger clone is one base away. The chain employs TRBV28 and TRBJ1-1; tentatively, D is TRBD1 (6 bases). Looked up from germline, CDR1 is MDHEN and CDR2 is SYDVKM. This CDR3 has 16 amino acids. The CDR3 is CASSSPYGGEVTEVFF. CDR3 sequence (DNA): TGTGCCAGCAGCTCCCCATACGGGGGCGAAGTCACTGAAGTTTTCTTT.

This clonotype was detected only a few times. This sequence joins TRBV29-1 and TRBJ2-7, with 8 positions matching TRBD2. The CDR3 contains 13 residues. The V gene end was trimmed by 6 bases and the J gene end by 2 bases; junction bases not matched to a gene: 6. Germline CDR1 SQVTM, CDR2 ANQGSEA. This CDR3 reads CSVLADEPYEQYF. The CDR3 nucleotides are TGCAGCGTACTAGCGGACGAACCCTACGAGCAGTACTTC.

In this sample, this clonotype turned up many times. J is TRBJ2-5 and V is TRBV29-1; 8 nucleotides agree with TRBD1. The CDR3 is 14 amino acids. The junction had 7 bases not matched to a gene; V was cut back by 2 bases and J by 5 bases. Germline assignment: CDR1 SQVTM and CDR2 ANQGSEA. CDR3 DNA sequence: TGCAGCGTTGAACCGACAGGGGTGGTGGAGACCCAGTACTTC. It yields the protein CSVEPTGVVETQYF.

This clonotype was found many times. The J gene is TRBJ2-7, the V gene TRBV10-3; TRBD1 is a possible D gene (6 bases). The length of the CDR3 is 16 residues. The V end was cut by 7 bases, the J end by 4 bases, with 23 bases between. Germline loops: CDR1 ENHRY, CDR2 SYGVKD. As DNA, the CDR3 is TGTGCCATCACAGACGTACAGGGTATCAGGCCTTACGAGCAGTACTTC. Translating it yields CAITDVQGIRPYEQYF.